Presented here are 5 T cell receptor beta chains from one specimen sequenced in a study of T cell clones after liver transplantation. Generated by immunoSEQ multiplex PCR, the TCRdb table keeps only in-frame clones and is missing some. The table includes around 100,000 clones, more than 75% detected once. Sequenced here: CD4+ T cells from blood, sampled before liver transplant. These receptors were collected from a human donor who received a liver transplant.

J is TRBJ2-7 and V is TRBV4-1; 7 nucleotides line up with TRBD1. CDR3 length: 17 residues. V shed 0 bases and J 7 bases; nucleotides not matched to a gene: 15. Germline V lookup: CDR1 MGHRA, CDR2 YSYEKL. The chain's CDR3 is CASSQDRVLGTVSEQYF. The CDR3 DNA reads TGCGCCAGCAGCCAAGATAGGGTCCTCGGGACAGTCAGTGAGCAGTACTTC.

This clone was found a few times. The CDR3 loop reads CASSPPAGTGNTEAFF. CDR3 in DNA: TGTGCCAGCAGCCCCCCCGCAGGGACAGGGAACACTGAAGCTTTCTTT. The chain joins TRBV5-6 to TRBJ1-1; 8 nucleotides agree with TRBD1. CDR3 length: 16 residues. Germline CDR1 SGHDT, CDR2 YYEEEE. Trimming cost V 4 bases and J 1 base; bases outside gene matches: 9.

The table lists this clone with a count of one. This chain connects TRBV2 to TRBJ2-1; 10 nucleotides align to TRBD2. This CDR3 region has 18 residues. In germline, CDR1 is SNHLY, CDR2 FYNNEI. J lost 4 bases, V lost 4 bases, and 13 bases had no gene match. CDR3 protein: CASSGSEGLAGEYNEQFF. In DNA form, the CDR3 reads TGTGCCAGCAGTGGCTCGGAGGGGCTAGCGGGGGAGTACAATGAGCAGTTCTTC.

This chain connects TRBV6-5 to TRBJ2-3, with TRBD2 matching 8 bases. Germline assignment: CDR1 MNHEY and CDR2 SVGAGI. J gave up 4 bases and V 2 bases, and 8 bases lay outside the gene matches. The CDR3 spans 16 residues. CDR3 in amino acids: CASSYGSGGPPDTQYF. The CDR3 DNA follows: TGTGCCAGCAGTTACGGATCGGGGGGGCCTCCAGATACGCAGTATTTT.

The V and J genes are TRBV30 and TRBJ2-7; D may be TRBD1 (5 bases). Germline V gene lookup returns CDR1 GTSNPN and CDR2 SVGIG (reference sequence). The CDR3 extends over 15 amino acids. The V end lost 3 bases, the J end lost 6 bases, and 21 bases lay between the germline ends. The CDR3, as DNA: TGTGCCTGGAGCGGAAACCTCGGCAGGGTGGGCGAGCAGTACTTC. Its protein is CAWSGNLGRVGEQYF.